These 15 T cell receptor beta chains were all obtained from the same sample, sequenced in a study of blood T cell repertoires in COVID-19. Using immunoSEQ multiplex PCR, the repertoire was profiled, and TCRdb retains in-frame clones only, with some absent. In the table there are more than 250,000 clones, around 87% of which are singletons. Sequencing was performed on PBMCs or T cells enriched from blood (not recorded which). The source of these receptors is a woman in her late teens or twenties with acute COVID-19.

This chain connects TRBV5-1 to TRBJ1-1; TRBD1 might be the D (5 bases). There are 17 residues in the CDR3. V shed 0 bases and J shed 0 bases, with 15 bases lying between them. CDR1 and CDR2 (germline): SGHRS, YFSETQ. CDR3 nucleotides: TGCGCCAGCAGCTTGGGGACACCATTAAGGGTGAACACTGAAGCTTTCTTT. Translating gives CASSLGTPLRVNTEAFF.

The chain joins TRBV28 to TRBJ1-3; possibly TRBD1 for D (5 bases). Germline V lookup: CDR1 MDHEN, CDR2 SYDVKM. The CDR3 totals 15 residues. Trimming left V 7 bases short and J 4 bases short, with 17 bases between. The CDR3 bases are TGTGCCAGCATTGGTATGCGGACATTCGGAAACACCATATATTTT. Its translation: CASIGMRTFGNTIYF.

This clone appeared once. Other DNA sequences in this sample translate to the same CDR3. The chain links TRBV18 to TRBJ1-1, with D perhaps matching TRBD1 (6 bases). This CDR3 region has 14 residues. Germline V lookup: CDR1 KGHSH, CDR2 LQKENI. V gave up 3 bases and J gave up 1 base, with 9 bases separating them. CDR3 protein: CASSPRTENTEAFF. In DNA, the CDR3 is TGTGCCAGCTCACCTCGGACAGAGAACACTGAAGCTTTCTTT.

The sample holds one count of this clone. The chain uses TRBV5-5 and TRBJ1-1; 7 bases are a match to TRBD1. From germline, CDR1 is SGHKS and CDR2 YYEKEE (reference sequence). V lost 6 bases to trimming and J lost 1 base; unmatched junction nucleotides: 12. This CDR3 comprises 16 residues. The CDR3 spells CASTRQGRLRNTEAFF. For the CDR3, the DNA is TGTGCCAGCACCCGACAGGGACGGTTACGGAACACTGAAGCTTTCTTT. Drawing the rest from reference TRBV5-5 and TRBJ1-1, the complete variable domain is DAGVTQSPTHLIKTRGQQVTLRCSPISGHKSVSWYQQVLGQGPQFIFQYYEKEERGRGNFPDRFSARQFPNYSSELNVNALLLGDSALYLCASTRQGRLRNTEAFFGQGTRLTVV.

The genes are TRBV7-9 and TRBJ1-1; tentative D call: TRBD1 (5 bases). Germline V lookup: CDR1 SEHNR, CDR2 FQNEAQ (reference sequence). This CDR3 is built from 15 residues. The V gene lost 7 bases and the J gene lost 0 bases, with 15 bases spanning the gap. The CDR3: CASIGGEGMNTEAFF. The DNA of the CDR3 is TGTGCCAGCATCGGGGGAGAGGGTATGAACACTGAAGCTTTCTTT.

The V gene is TRBV5-1, the J gene TRBJ1-5; D is unclear. The V gene lost 0 bases and the J gene lost 4 bases, with 8 bases spanning the gap. The CDR3 contains 14 residues. The germline V gene has CDR1 SGHRS and CDR2 YFSETQ. The CDR3 DNA reads as TGCGCCAGCAGCTTGGGACATCCGAATCAGCCCCAGCATTTT. This gives the protein CASSLGHPNQPQHF.

This chain joins TRBV18 and TRBJ1-2, with D tentatively TRBD1 (5 bases). The CDR3 has 13 residues. Trimming left V 6 bases short and J 0 bases short, with 8 bases between. Germline V gives CDR1 KGHSH, CDR2 LQKENI. The CDR3 DNA sequence: TGTGCCAGCTCGCCGACAGCTAACTATGGCTACACCTTC. Encoded protein: CASSPTANYGYTF.

This rearrangement joins TRBV5-1 to TRBJ1-5; a possible D gene is TRBD1 (6 bases). The V end lost 4 bases, the J end lost 7 bases, and 21 bases lay between the germline ends. The CDR3 runs 16 residues. From germline, CDR1 is SGHRS and CDR2 YFSETQ. The CDR3, as DNA: TGCGCCAGCAGCGAACAGGGTTGGGGGCCCAACCAGCCCCAGCATTTT. This sequence encodes CASSEQGWGPNQPQHF. Using reference TRBV5-1 and TRBJ1-5 for the parts outside the CDR3, the full variable domain is KAGVTQTPRYLIKTRGQQVTLSCSPISGHRSVSWYQQTPGQGLQFLFEYFSETQRNKGNFPGRFSGRQFSNSRSEMNVSTLELGDSALYLCASSEQGWGPNQPQHFGDGTRLSIL.

This clone was seen only once. The CDR3, as DNA: TGTGCCAGCAGCTTAAGGGGAACTGGGGCCAACGTCCTGACTTTC. Its protein is CASSLRGTGANVLTF. The chain recombines TRBV7-6 with TRBJ2-6, with D tentatively TRBD1 (5 bases). Looked up from germline, CDR1 is SGHVS and CDR2 is FNYEAQ. Trimming stripped 2 bases from V and 2 bases from J, with 7 bases between. The CDR3 runs 15 residues.

The chain carries TRBV27 and TRBJ1-2; TRBD1 is a possible D gene (6 bases). The V gene's germline CDR1 is MNHEY and CDR2 SMNVEV (reference sequence). The CDR3 runs to 14 residues. V lost 2 bases and J lost 8, with 15 bases in between. CDR3 region: CASSLQGPRTGYTF. CDR3 in DNA: TGTGCCAGCAGTTTACAGGGGCCCCGGACGGGCTACACCTTC.

The chain employs TRBV4-3 and TRBJ2-4, with D tentatively TRBD1 (6 bases). Germline CDR1 and CDR2: LGHNA and YSLEER. CDR3 length: 14 residues. V gave up 1 base and J gave up 7 bases, with 11 bases separating them. CDR3 in amino acids: CASSQVGQSNIQYF. The CDR3 region has the DNA TGCGCCAGCAGCCAAGTTGGACAGAGTAACATTCAGTACTTC.

V gene TRBV5-1 combines with J gene TRBJ2-7, with 8 bases that match TRBD2. This CDR3 has 16 amino acids. CDR1 and CDR2 (germline): SGHRS, YFSETQ. The V gene end was trimmed by 1 base and the J gene end by 6 bases; junction bases not matched to a gene: 12. CDR3 residues: CASSLLAGGGIGEQYF. DNA for the CDR3: TGCGCCAGCAGCTTGTTAGCGGGCGGGGGGATCGGCGAGCAGTACTTC.

The chain employs TRBV4-3 and TRBJ2-2; no clear D. The V end was cut by 4 bases, the J end by 3 bases, with 9 bases between. This CDR3 contains 14 residues. Germline values: CDR1 LGHNA, CDR2 YSLEER. Written as DNA, the CDR3 is TGCGCCAGCAGCCCCAGCGCGCACACCGGGGAGCTGTTTTTT. This sequence encodes CASSPSAHTGELFF.

The chain recombines TRBV5-5 with TRBJ1-6; the match to TRBD1 covers 7 bases. CDR1 SGHKS and CDR2 YYEKEE come from the germline V gene (reference sequence). V lost 6 bases, J lost 4 bases, and 7 bases stayed unmatched. This CDR3 spans 15 amino acids. CDR3 coding DNA: TGTGCCAGCAAGGGGGCTGGAGAGTATAATTCACCCCTCCACTTT. It translates to CASKGAGEYNSPLHF.

The chain recombines TRBV7-8 with TRBJ1-2; 10 bases line up with TRBD1. CDR3 size: 15 residues. V trimming: 3 bases; J trimming: 7 bases; junction bases outside the gene matches: 8. CDR1 is SGHVS, CDR2 FQNEAQ, per germline. The CDR3 DNA sequence: TGTGCCAGCAGCTTCAAACGGACAGGGGGATCTGGCTACACCTTC. This encodes CASSFKRTGGSGYTF.